This is a list of T cell receptor beta chains from one sample in a study of liver allograft versus peripheral blood T cells. TCRdb re-called the reads with MiXCR, one entry per CDR3 protein. This table has 7,500 to 8,500 distinct CDR3 sequences, approximately 17% appearing once. The receptor source for this set is a human patient who had a liver transplant. The T cells may partly be graft donor cells. Both conserved end residues are part of each CDR3. D genes are given only for firm matches. Clone size is shown for a subset of rows, as once, few, many or a class of expanded clone.

D | J | size | V | DNA | CDR3
TRBD1 | TRBJ1-3 | . | TRBV29-1 | TGCAGCGGGGGACAGGGTAACTCTGGAAACACCATATATTTT | CSGGQGNSGNTIYF
TRBD1 | TRBJ1-6 | few | TRBV7-9 | TGTGCCAGCAGCTTAGGGGACAGACAAAATTCACCCCTCCACTTT | CASSLGDRQNSPLHF
TRBD1 | TRBJ1-1 | . | TRBV7-2 | TGTGCCAGCAGCTTCGGGACAGGGTATAATGAAGCTTTCTTT | CASSFGTGYNEAFF
. | TRBJ1-2 | few | TRBV5-1 | TGCGCCAGCAGCTTGTTGCAGGGTCTCTACTATGGCTACACCTTC | CASSLLQGLYYGYTF
. | TRBJ1-1 | medium-sized | TRBV12-3/TRBV12-4 | TGTGCCAGCAGCCAACAGGGATCGGGCACTGAAGCTTTCTTT | CASSQQGSGTEAFF
. | TRBJ2-2 | many | TRBV7-9 | TGTGCCAGCAGCTTAGGGCGGGCGAACACCGGGGAGCTGTTTTTT | CASSLGRANTGELFF
. | TRBJ2-5 | . | TRBV12-3/TRBV12-4 | TGTGCCAGCAGTTCTCGGGGGTCGGAGACCCAGTACTTC | CASSSRGSETQYF
. | TRBJ1-1 | medium-sized | TRBV9 | TGTGCCAGCAGCGTAGAAGGGCGCACTGAAGCTTTCTTT | CASSVEGRTEAFF
TRBD1 | TRBJ1-5 | many | TRBV6-5 | TGTGCCAGCAGTCCGGGGACAGGTGTAAATCAGCCCCAGCATTTT | CASSPGTGVNQPQHF
. | TRBJ1-2 | medium-sized | TRBV6-5 | TGTGCCAGCAGTTACTCCCCGACAGGTACCGGTGGCTACACCTTC | CASSYSPTGTGGYTF
TRBD1 | TRBJ1-1 | . | TRBV4-2 | TGTGCCAGCAGCCATACAACAGGGGCAGAAGCTTTCTTT | CASSHTTGAEAFF
. | TRBJ1-4 | . | TRBV2 | TGTGCCAGCAGCCTTGGGCGAGGGCCCATTTTT | CASSLGRGPIF
. | TRBJ2-7 | few | TRBV12-3/TRBV12-4 | TGTGCCAGCAGCGCAAAAGTGCAGTACTTC | CASSAKVQYF
. | TRBJ1-2 | . | TRBV6-5 | TGTGCCAGCAGCCTTGACAGCTACTATGGCTACACCTTC | CASSLDSYYGYTF
. | TRBJ1-2 | . | TRBV20-1 | TGCAGTGCTAGGCCCCAAGGGAACTATGGCTACACCTTC | CSARPQGNYGYTF